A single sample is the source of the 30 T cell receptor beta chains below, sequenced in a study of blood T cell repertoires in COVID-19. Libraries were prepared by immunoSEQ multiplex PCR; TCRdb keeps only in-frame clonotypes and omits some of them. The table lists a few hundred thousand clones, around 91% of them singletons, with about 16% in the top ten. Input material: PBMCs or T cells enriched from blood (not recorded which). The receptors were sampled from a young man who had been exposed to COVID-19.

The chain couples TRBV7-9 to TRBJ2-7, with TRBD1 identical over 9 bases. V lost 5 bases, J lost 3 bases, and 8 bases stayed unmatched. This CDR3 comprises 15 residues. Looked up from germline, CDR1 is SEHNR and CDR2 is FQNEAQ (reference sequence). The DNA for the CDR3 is TGTGCCAGCAGCACATCCGGGACAGGGTTCTACGAGCAGTACTTC. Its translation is CASSTSGTGFYEQYF.

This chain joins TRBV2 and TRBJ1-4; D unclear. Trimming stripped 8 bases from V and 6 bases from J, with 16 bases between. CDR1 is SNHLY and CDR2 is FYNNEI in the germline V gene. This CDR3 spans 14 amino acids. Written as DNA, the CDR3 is TGTGCCAGCCAAGGAGTCCTCGGGGATGAAAAACTGTTTTTT. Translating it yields CASQGVLGDEKLFF.

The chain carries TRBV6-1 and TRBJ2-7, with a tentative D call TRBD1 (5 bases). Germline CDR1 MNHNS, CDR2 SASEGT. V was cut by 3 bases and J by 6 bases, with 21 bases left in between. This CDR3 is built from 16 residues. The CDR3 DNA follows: TGTGCCAGCAGTGAGGGGCCTTGGGGCGAGCCAGGCGAGCAGTACTTC. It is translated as CASSEGPWGEPGEQYF.

CDR3 nucleotide sequence: TGTGCCAGCAGTGAAATAGGCGAATACCGGACAGGGGGCGCCGGATCTTATGGCTACACCTTC. This gives the protein CASSEIGEYRTGGAGSYGYTF. This chain joins TRBV6-1 and TRBJ1-2; 11 bases match TRBD1. From germline, CDR1 is MNHNS and CDR2 SASEGT. The CDR3 extends over 21 amino acids. Unmatched junction bases numbered 22, after V lost 2 bases and J lost 5 bases.

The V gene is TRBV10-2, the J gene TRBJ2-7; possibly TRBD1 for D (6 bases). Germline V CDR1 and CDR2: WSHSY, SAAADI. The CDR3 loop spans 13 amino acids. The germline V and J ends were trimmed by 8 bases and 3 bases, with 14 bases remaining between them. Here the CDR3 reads CASHGRDIYEQYF. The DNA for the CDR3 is TGCGCCAGCCACGGAAGGGACATCTACGAGCAGTACTTC.

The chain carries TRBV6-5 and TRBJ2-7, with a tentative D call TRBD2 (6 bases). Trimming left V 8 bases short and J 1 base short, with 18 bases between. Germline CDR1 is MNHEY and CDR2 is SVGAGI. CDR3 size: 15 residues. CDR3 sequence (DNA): TGTGCCAGCGCCAGGTTGGGCGGGACTTCCTACGAGCAGTACTTC. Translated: CASARLGGTSYEQYF.

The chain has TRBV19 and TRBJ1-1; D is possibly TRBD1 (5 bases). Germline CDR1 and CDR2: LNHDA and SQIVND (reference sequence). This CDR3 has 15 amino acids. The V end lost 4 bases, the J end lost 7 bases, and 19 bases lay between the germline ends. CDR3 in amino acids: CASSRPGQGLFEAFF. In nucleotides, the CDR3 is TGTGCCAGTAGTAGACCCGGGCAGGGACTTTTTGAAGCTTTCTTT.

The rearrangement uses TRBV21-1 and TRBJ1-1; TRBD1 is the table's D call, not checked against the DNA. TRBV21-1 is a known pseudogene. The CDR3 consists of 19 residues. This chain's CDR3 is CASSKAPNKRDRWNTEAFF. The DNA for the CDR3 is TGTGCCAGCAGCAAAGCCCCCAATAAGAGGGACAGGTGGAACACTGAAGCTTTCTTT.

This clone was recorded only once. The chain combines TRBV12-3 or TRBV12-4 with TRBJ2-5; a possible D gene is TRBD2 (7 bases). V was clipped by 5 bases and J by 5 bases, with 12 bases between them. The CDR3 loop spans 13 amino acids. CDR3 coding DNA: TGTGCCAGCAGTGGGGGGGCCCAGGAGACCCAGTACTTC. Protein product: CASSGGAQETQYF.

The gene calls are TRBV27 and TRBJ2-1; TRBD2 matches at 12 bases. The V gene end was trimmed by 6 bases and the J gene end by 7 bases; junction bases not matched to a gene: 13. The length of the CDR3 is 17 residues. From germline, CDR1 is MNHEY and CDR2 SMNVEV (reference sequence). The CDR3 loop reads CASSSKPTSGGWNEQFF. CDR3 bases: TGTGCCAGCAGCTCAAAGCCGACTAGCGGGGGCTGGAATGAGCAGTTCTTC.

CDR3 loop: CASKIQGEETQYF. The DNA of the CDR3 is TGTGCCAGCAAGATACAGGGGGAAGAGACCCAGTACTTC. The rearrangement links TRBV7-8 to TRBJ2-5, with TRBD1 matching 8 bases. Germline V gives CDR1 SGHVS, CDR2 FQNEAQ. J was trimmed by 3 bases and V by 7 bases; bases with no gene match: 4. The CDR3 has 13 amino acids.

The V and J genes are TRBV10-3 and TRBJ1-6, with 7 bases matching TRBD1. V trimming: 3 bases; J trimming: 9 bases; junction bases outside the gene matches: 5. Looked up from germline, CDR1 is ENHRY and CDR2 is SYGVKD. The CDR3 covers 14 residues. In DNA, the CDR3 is TGTGCCATCAGTGACGGGACAGAGGCTTCACCCCTCCACTTT. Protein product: CAISDGTEASPLHF.

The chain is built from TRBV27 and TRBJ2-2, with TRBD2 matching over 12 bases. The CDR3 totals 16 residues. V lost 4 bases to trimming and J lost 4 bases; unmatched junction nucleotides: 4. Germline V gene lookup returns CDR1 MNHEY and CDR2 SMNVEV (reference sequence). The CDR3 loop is CASSSPSGGGTGELFF. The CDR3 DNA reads TGTGCCAGCAGTTCCCCTAGCGGGGGGGGCACCGGGGAGCTGTTTTTT.

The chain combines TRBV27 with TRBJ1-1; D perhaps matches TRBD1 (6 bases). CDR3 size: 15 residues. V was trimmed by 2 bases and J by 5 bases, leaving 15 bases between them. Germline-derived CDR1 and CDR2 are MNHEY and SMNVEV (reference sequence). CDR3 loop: CASSLDRIGGTEAFF. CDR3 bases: TGTGCCAGCAGTTTAGATAGGATAGGGGGAACTGAAGCTTTCTTT.

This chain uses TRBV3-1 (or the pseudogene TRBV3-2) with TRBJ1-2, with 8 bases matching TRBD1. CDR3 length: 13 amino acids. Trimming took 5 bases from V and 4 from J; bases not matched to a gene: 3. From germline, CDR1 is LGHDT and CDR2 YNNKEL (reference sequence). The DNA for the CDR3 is TGTGCCAGCAGCAGGGACAGGCCCTATGGCTACACCTTC. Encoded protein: CASSRDRPYGYTF.

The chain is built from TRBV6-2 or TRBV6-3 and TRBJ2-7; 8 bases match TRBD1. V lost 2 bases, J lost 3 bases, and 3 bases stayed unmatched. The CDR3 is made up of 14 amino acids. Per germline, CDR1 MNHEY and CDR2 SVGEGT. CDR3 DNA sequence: TGTGCCAGCAGTTACGCCGACAGGGGCTACGAGCAGTACTTC. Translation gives CASSYADRGYEQYF.

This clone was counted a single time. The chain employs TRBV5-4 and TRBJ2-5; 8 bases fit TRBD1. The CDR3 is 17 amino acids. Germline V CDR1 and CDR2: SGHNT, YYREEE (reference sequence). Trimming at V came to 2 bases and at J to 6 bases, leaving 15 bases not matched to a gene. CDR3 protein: CASSLEASDRAIKTQYF. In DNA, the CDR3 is TGTGCCAGCAGCTTAGAGGCTTCGGACAGGGCAATAAAGACCCAGTACTTC.

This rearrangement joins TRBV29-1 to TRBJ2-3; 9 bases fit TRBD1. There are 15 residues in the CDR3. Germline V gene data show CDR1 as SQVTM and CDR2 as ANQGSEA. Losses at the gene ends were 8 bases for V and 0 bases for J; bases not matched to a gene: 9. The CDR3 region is CSLGGGQGSTDTQYF. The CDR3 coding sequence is TGCAGCCTCGGAGGTGGACAGGGGAGCACAGATACGCAGTATTTT.

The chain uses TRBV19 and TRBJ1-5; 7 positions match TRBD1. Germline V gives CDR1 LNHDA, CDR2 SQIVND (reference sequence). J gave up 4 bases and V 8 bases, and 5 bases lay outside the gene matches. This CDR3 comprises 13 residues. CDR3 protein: CASLGQLNQPQHF. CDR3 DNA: TGTGCCAGTTTGGGACAGTTAAATCAGCCCCAGCATTTT.

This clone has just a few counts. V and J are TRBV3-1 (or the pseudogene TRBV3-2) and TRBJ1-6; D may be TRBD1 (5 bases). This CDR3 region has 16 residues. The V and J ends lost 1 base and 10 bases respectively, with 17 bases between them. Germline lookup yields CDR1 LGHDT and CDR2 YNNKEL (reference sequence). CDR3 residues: CASSQAGGADRSPLHF. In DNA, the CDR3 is TGTGCCAGCAGCCAAGCTGGTGGGGCCGATCGATCACCCCTCCACTTT.

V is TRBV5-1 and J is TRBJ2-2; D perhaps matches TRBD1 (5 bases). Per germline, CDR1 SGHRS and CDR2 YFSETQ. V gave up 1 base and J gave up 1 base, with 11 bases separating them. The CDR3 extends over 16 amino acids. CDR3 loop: CASSLNQGRNTGELFF. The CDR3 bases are TGCGCCAGCAGCTTGAACCAGGGTCGGAACACCGGGGAGCTGTTTTTT.

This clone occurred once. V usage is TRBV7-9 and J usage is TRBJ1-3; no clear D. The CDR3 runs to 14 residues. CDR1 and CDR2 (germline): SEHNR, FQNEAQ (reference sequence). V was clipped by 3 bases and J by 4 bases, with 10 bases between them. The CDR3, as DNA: TGTGCCAGCAGCTTCCCCGCACTCGGAAACACCATATATTTT. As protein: CASSFPALGNTIYF.

In DNA, the CDR3 is TGTGCCAGCAGCTTGTCGGGGATCGGGGAGCTGTTTTTT. Translating it yields CASSLSGIGELFF. This chain connects TRBV11-3 to TRBJ2-2, with a weak D call TRBD2 (5 bases). The germline gives CDR1 SGHNT, CDR2 YENEEA. V was trimmed by 3 bases and J by 7 bases, leaving 9 bases between them. The CDR3 is 13 residues long.

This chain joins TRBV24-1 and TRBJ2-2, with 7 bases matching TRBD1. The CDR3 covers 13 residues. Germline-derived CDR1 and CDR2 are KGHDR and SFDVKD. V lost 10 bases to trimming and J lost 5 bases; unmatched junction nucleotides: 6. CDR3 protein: CATGARGTGELFF. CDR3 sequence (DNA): TGTGCCACTGGGGCCAGGGGGACCGGGGAGCTGTTTTTT.

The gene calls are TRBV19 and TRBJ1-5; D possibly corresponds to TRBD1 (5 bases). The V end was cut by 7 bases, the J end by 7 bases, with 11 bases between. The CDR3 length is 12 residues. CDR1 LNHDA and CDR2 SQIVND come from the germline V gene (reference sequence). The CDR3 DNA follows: TGTGCCAGTACCCCGGGGGGGCAGCCCCAGCATTTT. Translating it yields CASTPGGQPQHF.

The CDR3 spells CASSYSAGVGEQYF. As DNA, the CDR3 is TGTGCCAGCAGTTACTCGGCAGGGGTGGGTGAGCAGTACTTC. The chain is built from TRBV6-5 and TRBJ2-7, with D possibly TRBD1 on 6 matching bases. The germline gives CDR1 MNHEY, CDR2 SVGAGI. Trimming shortened V by 0 bases and J by 7 bases, and 13 bases separated the two germline ends. This CDR3 has 14 amino acids.

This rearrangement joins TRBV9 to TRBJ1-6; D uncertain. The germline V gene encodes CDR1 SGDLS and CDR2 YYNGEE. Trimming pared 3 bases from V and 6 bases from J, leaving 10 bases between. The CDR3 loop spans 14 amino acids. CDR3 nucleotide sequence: TGTGCCAGCAGCGAAACAGCCACTAATTCACCCCTCCACTTT. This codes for CASSETATNSPLHF.

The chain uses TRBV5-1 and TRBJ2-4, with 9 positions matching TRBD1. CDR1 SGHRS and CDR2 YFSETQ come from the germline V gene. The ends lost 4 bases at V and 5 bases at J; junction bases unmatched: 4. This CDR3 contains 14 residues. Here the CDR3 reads CASSPWTGENIQYF. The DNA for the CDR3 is TGCGCCAGCAGCCCCTGGACAGGGGAAAACATTCAGTACTTC. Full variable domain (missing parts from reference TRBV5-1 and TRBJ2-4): KAGVTQTPRYLIKTRGQQVTLSCSPISGHRSVSWYQQTPGQGLQFLFEYFSETQRNKGNFPGRFSGRQFSNSRSEMNVSTLELGDSALYLCASSPWTGENIQYFGAGTRLSVL.

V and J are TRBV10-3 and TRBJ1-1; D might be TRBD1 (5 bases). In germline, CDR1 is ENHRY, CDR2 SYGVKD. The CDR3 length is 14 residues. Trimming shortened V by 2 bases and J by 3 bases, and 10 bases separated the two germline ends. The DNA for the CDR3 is TGTGCCATCAGTGAGGAGGGGAGGTACACTGAAGCTTTCTTT. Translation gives CAISEEGRYTEAFF.

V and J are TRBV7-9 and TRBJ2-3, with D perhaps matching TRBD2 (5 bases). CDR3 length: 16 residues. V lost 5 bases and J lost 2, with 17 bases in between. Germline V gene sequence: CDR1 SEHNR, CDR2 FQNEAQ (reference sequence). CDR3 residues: CASSTTGVGFTDTQYF. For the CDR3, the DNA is TGTGCCAGCAGCACTACCGGGGTTGGCTTCACAGATACGCAGTATTTT. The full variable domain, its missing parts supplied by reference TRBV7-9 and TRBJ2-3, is DTGVSQNPRHKITKRGQNVTFRCDPISEHNRLYWYRQTLGQGPEFLTYFQNEAQLEKSRLLSDRFSAERPKGSFSTLEIQRTEQGDSAMYLCASSTTGVGFTDTQYFGPGTRLTVL.